The clone carrying this TCR beta chain showed up just a few times. Its antigen is still unknown. The sample belongs to a study of T-cell memory formation after mild COVID-19. Overall study findings and caveats: Contracting clones, day 15 to 85, had balanced CD4/CD8, and later expanders favored CD4+. The CD4+ clones that contracted clustered mainly within CM and EM, and the CD8+ clones concentrated in EMRA.

Using its own MiXCR run on the 5' RACE reads, TCRdb lists one record per CDR3 protein. The sample includes about 270,000 distinct CDR3 sequences, about 17% of them seen just once. The receptor was isolated from a man aged 18-30 years who had mild COVID-19 (a few samples of this study predate the infection). Cell type and time point are not known. Input material: PBMCs or a T cell subset sorted from them (not recorded which).

CDR3 coding DNA: TGTGCCAGCAGTTACGGCTGGGCACCCACCTACGAGCAGTACTTC. Translating it yields CASSYGWAPTYEQYF. V usage is TRBV6-2 or TRBV6-3 and J usage is TRBJ2-7; D unresolved. V was shortened by 2 bases and J by 2 bases, with 13 bases between the two germline ends. The CDR3 contains 15 residues. Germline V gene data show CDR1 as MNHEY and CDR2 as SVGEGT.